The 20 T cell receptor beta chains in this list originate from one sample, sequenced in a study of monozygotic twins with inflammatory bowel disease. After re-calling the 5' RACE reads, TCRdb lists one entry per CDR3 protein, DNA absent. This repertoire includes 300,000 to 450,000 distinct CDR3 sequences. The sample taken for sequencing was blood. These receptors all come from a human donor with ulcerative colitis or Crohn's disease, or a healthy co-twin of an affected twin (not recorded which).

This chain connects TRBV5-5 to TRBJ1-4. The CDR3 is 13 amino acids. In germline, CDR1 is SGHKS, CDR2 YYEKEE (reference sequence). The CDR3 loop is CASSLVGPEKLFF.

The J gene is TRBJ2-3, the V gene TRBV5-1; TCRdb outputs TRBD1, but without DNA this stays unchecked. Germline CDR1 is SGHRS and CDR2 is YFSETQ. The CDR3 has 15 amino acids. This chain's CDR3 is CASSTGTGGTDTQYF.

V is TRBV18 and J is TRBJ2-1; the D call of TRBD2 rests on TCRdb alone, since no DNA is present to check it. The CDR3 length is 14 residues. From germline, CDR1 is KGHSH and CDR2 LQKENI. CDR3 protein: CASRRTSSYNEQFF.

This sequence joins TRBV4-3 and TRBJ2-7; TCRdb lists TRBD2, though no DNA is available to test this call. The length of the CDR3 is 17 residues. Germline CDR1 reads LGHNA; CDR2 reads YSLEER. The CDR3 loop is CASSQGLAGMSSYEQYF.

The chain uses TRBV29-1 and TRBJ2-3; without DNA, the TCRdb call of TRBD1 cannot be checked. Germline CDR1 and CDR2: SQVTM and ANQGSEA. The CDR3 has 14 amino acids. The CDR3 here is CSVDRQGSTDTQYF.

CDR3 protein: CASSLYWDTEAFF. V is TRBV12-3 or TRBV12-4 and J is TRBJ1-1. This CDR3 has 13 amino acids.

This rearrangement joins TRBV5-6 to TRBJ1-1. The V gene's germline CDR1 is SGHDT and CDR2 YYEEEE. This CDR3 is 14 amino acids long. The CDR3 loop is CASSRDPAGTEAFF.

The rearrangement uses TRBV20-1 and TRBJ1-6. The CDR3 covers 16 residues. CDR1 and CDR2 (germline): DFQATT, SNEGSKA (reference sequence). CDR3 protein: CSARDSQSSYNSPLHF.

The CDR3 is CASSQGESGGVYEQYF. This chain uses TRBV3-1 with TRBJ2-7; TCRdb reports TRBD2, a call that lacks DNA to check it against. From germline, CDR1 is LGHDT and CDR2 YNNKEL (reference sequence). The CDR3 covers 16 residues.

V gene TRBV27 combines with J gene TRBJ2-3; TCRdb lists TRBD1, though no DNA is available to test this call. In germline, CDR1 is MNHEY, CDR2 SMNVEV (reference sequence). The CDR3 consists of 14 residues. The CDR3 region is CASSGGSGTDTQYF.

This rearrangement joins TRBV6-5 to TRBJ1-1; the TCRdb call, TRBD1, lacks DNA for checking. Germline V gene data show CDR1 as MNHEY and CDR2 as SVGAGI. The CDR3 loop spans 13 amino acids. The CDR3 protein is CASSRTGATEAFF.

This chain connects TRBV6-5 to TRBJ1-1; TCRdb proposes TRBD1, but this gene call is untestable without DNA. This CDR3 is 13 amino acids long. Germline V lookup: CDR1 MNHEY, CDR2 SVGAGI. The CDR3 protein is CASIASGTGIAFF.

J is TRBJ2-7 and V is TRBV5-1; TCRdb designates TRBD1, a call that cannot be tested without DNA. The CDR3 contains 16 residues. Germline values: CDR1 SGHRS, CDR2 YFSETQ. The CDR3 sequence is CASSFSPGQIYYEQYF.

The rearrangement uses TRBV7-9 and TRBJ1-6. The CDR3 spans 15 residues. In germline, CDR1 is SEHNR, CDR2 FQNEAQ (reference sequence). CDR3 protein: CASTGPRGSGSPLHF. Using reference TRBV7-9 and TRBJ1-6 for the parts outside the CDR3, the full variable domain is DTGVSQNPRHKITKRGQNVTFRCDPISEHNRLYWYRQTLGQGPEFLTYFQNEAQLEKSRLLSDRFSAERPKGSFSTLEIQRTEQGDSAMYLCASTGPRGSGSPLHFGNGTRLTVT.

The V and J genes are TRBV7-2 and TRBJ1-2; TCRdb calls TRBD1, which cannot be checked without DNA. CDR1 is SGHTA and CDR2 is FQGNSA in the germline V gene. This CDR3 region has 15 residues. The CDR3 here is CASSPSWDTAYGYTF. Complete variable domain (other parts from reference TRBV7-2 and TRBJ1-2): GAGVSQSPSNKVTEKGKDVELRCDPISGHTALYWYRQSLGQGLEFLIYFQGNSAPDKSGLPSDRFSAERTGGSVSTLTIQRTQQEDSAVYLCASSPSWDTAYGYTFGSGTRLTVV.

This rearrangement joins TRBV30 to TRBJ2-7; the TRBD1 assignment by TCRdb is unverifiable without DNA. The CDR3 has 15 residues. CDR1 is GTSNPN, CDR2 SVGIG, per germline (reference sequence). The chain's CDR3 is CAWSALGTYLYEQYF.

The chain has TRBV2 and TRBJ2-5. Per germline, CDR1 SNHLY and CDR2 FYNNEI. The CDR3 totals 14 residues. CDR3 region: CASSEATVQETQYF.

The chain couples TRBV4-3 to TRBJ1-1. CDR1 and CDR2 (germline): LGHNA, YSLEER. This CDR3 is 14 amino acids long. CDR3: CASSQEAANTEAFF.

The gene calls are TRBV4-3 and TRBJ2-3; TCRdb picks TRBD1, but there is no DNA to check that call. CDR3 length equals 15 residues. Germline V gene data show CDR1 as LGHNA and CDR2 as YSLEER. The CDR3 reads CASSQDTGAQLWQYF.

The chain couples TRBV6-6 to TRBJ2-7; TCRdb calls TRBD2, which cannot be checked without DNA. The germline V gene encodes CDR1 MNHNY and CDR2 SVGAGI (reference sequence). This CDR3 has 14 amino acids. This CDR3 is CASSPAGSHYEQYF.